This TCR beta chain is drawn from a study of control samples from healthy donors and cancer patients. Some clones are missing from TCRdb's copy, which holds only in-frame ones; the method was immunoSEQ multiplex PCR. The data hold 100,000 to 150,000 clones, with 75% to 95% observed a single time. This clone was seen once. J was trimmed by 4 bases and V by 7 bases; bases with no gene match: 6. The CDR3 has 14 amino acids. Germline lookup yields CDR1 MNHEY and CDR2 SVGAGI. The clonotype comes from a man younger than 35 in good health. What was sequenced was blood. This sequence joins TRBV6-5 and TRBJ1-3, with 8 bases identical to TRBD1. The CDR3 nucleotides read TGTGCCAGCAAGGCAGGGGGCGACGGAAACACCATATATTTT. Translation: CASKAGGDGNTIYF.